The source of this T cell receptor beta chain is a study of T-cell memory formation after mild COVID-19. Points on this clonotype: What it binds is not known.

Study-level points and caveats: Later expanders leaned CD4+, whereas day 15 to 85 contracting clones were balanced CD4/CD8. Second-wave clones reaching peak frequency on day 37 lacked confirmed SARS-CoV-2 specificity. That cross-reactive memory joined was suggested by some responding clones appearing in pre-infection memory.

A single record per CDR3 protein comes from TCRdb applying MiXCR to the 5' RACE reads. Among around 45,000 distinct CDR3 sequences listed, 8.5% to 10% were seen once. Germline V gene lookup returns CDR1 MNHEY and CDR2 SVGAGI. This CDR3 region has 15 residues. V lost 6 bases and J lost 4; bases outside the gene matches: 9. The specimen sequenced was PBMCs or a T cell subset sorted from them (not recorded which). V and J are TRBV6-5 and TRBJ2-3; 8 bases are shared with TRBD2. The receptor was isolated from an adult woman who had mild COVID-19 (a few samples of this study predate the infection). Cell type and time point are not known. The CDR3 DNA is TGTGCCAGCAGCTATGTGGCGGGAGGCTCAGATACGCAGTATTTT. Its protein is CASSYVAGGSDTQYF.